What follows are 22 T cell receptor beta chains derived from one specimen sequenced in a study of quantifying T cell responses using KT2 cells. Study background: cDNA was made from DNase-treated RNA using alpha and beta constant primers.

Each cDNA got a UMI-containing oligo ligated at its 3' end. First-round PCR used about 4 cycles and beta primers RC1.1 and RC1.2 covering TRBC1 and TRBC2. TCRdb re-derived calls from the UMI-ligation and nested PCR reads in MiXCR, one entry per CDR3 protein. Of approximately 46,000 distinct CDR3 sequences detected, around 10% appear once; the ten largest clones hold about 10%. The sequenced sample was PBMCs spiked with cells of the T cell clone KT2. The receptors were sampled from a human donor.

This clonotype was seen only a few times. The chain links TRBV6-1 to TRBJ2-6; unclear D gene. The V gene lost 3 bases and the J gene lost 2 bases, with 11 bases spanning the gap. This CDR3 comprises 16 residues. Germline V lookup: CDR1 MNHNS, CDR2 SASEGT. The CDR3 loop is CASSDLWYAGANVLTF. Written as DNA, the CDR3 is TGTGCCAGCAGTGATTTATGGTATGCTGGGGCCAACGTCCTGACTTTC.

This clonotype was seen a handful of times. The gene calls are TRBV10-3 and TRBJ2-5, with TRBD2 matching over 8 bases. With 3 bases clipped from V and 3 bases from J, the junction kept 6 bases outside the gene matches. The CDR3 extends over 15 amino acids. Germline CDR1 is ENHRY and CDR2 is SYGVKD. CDR3 nucleotide sequence: TGTGCCATCAGTGAAACGGGACTAGAAGAAGAGACCCAGTACTTC. The encoded protein is CAISETGLEEETQYF.

The chain has TRBV5-8 and TRBJ1-2, with 7 bases identical to TRBD1. This CDR3 is built from 16 residues. The V segment lost 2 bases and the J segment 5 bases; nucleotides outside the gene matches: 12. Germline V gives CDR1 SGHTS, CDR2 YDEGEE. The CDR3 nucleotides are TGTGCCAGCAGCTTACGGACAGGCGGCGCAGTGTATGGCTACACCTTC. It specifies CASSLRTGGAVYGYTF. Looking up the rest from reference TRBV5-8 and TRBJ1-2 gives the full variable domain: EAGVTQSPTHLIKTRGQQATLRCSPISGHTSVYWYQQALGLGLQFLLWYDEGEERNRGNFPPRFSGRQFPNYSSELNVNALELEDSALYLCASSLRTGGAVYGYTFGSGTRLTVV.

This clonotype appeared many times. The gene calls are TRBV5-1 and TRBJ2-1; 13 bases line up with TRBD2. Per the germline V gene, CDR1 is SGHRS and CDR2 is YFSETQ. CDR3 length: 19 amino acids. The J segment lost 7 bases and the V segment lost 6 bases, leaving 19 bases of the junction unmatched. The CDR3, as DNA: TGCGCCAGCACTGACGTGGCAGGGAAACTAGCGGGAGGGCGGAATGAGCAGTTCTTC. Protein: CASTDVAGKLAGGRNEQFF.

The rearrangement joins TRBV10-3 to TRBJ1-5; D uncertain. The V gene lost 0 bases and the J gene lost 7 bases, with 22 bases spanning the gap. The germline CDR1 and CDR2 sequences are ENHRY and SYGVKD. The CDR3 has 18 residues. The CDR3 DNA reads as TGTGCCATCAGTGAGTCGTCTCCCACATGGAATTCCCCCCAGCCCCAGCATTTT. This codes for CAISESSPTWNSPQPQHF.

This clonotype has more than one count but fewer than ten. In DNA, the CDR3 is TGCGCCAGCAGCCCGGGAGTAGGCGACACTGAAGCTTTCTTT. The encoded protein is CASSPGVGDTEAFF. V gene TRBV5-1 combines with J gene TRBJ1-1; D unclear. In germline, CDR1 is SGHRS, CDR2 YFSETQ. There are 14 residues in the CDR3. The germline V and J ends were trimmed by 4 bases and 3 bases, with 13 bases remaining between them.

The CDR3 DNA is TGCGCCAGCAGCCCTAGGGGCGGCGAAGAGACCCAGTACTTC. Translating it yields CASSPRGGEETQYF. The chain recombines TRBV5-1 with TRBJ2-5, with D possibly TRBD1 on 5 matching bases. Germline assignment: CDR1 SGHRS and CDR2 YFSETQ. V lost 4 bases and J lost 3, with 13 bases in between. The CDR3 is 14 residues long.

The sample holds a few counts of this clonotype. The V gene is TRBV28, the J gene TRBJ2-5; no clear D. CDR1 and CDR2 from the germline V gene are MDHEN and SYDVKM. Trimming pared 3 bases from V and 1 base from J, leaving 21 bases between. The CDR3 contains 18 residues. The CDR3 sequence: CASSLGFPARQFQETQYF. The CDR3 nucleotides read TGTGCCAGCAGTTTGGGTTTCCCAGCGCGACAATTCCAAGAGACCCAGTACTTC.

This chain's CDR3 is CASSNADGASYNEQFF. The CDR3 region has the DNA TGTGCCAGCAGCAACGCGGACGGAGCCTCCTACAATGAGCAGTTCTTC. The chain combines TRBV7-8 with TRBJ2-1; D gene ambiguous. V was cut by 5 bases and J by 0 bases, with 14 bases left in between. The CDR3 loop spans 16 amino acids. Germline CDR1 and CDR2: SGHVS and FQNEAQ.

This clonotype was picked up a small number of times. The chain couples TRBV20-1 to TRBJ1-3, with D perhaps matching TRBD1 (5 bases). The CDR3 has 14 amino acids. Trimming removed 3 bases from V and 3 bases from J, with 12 bases in between. Germline V gives CDR1 DFQATT, CDR2 SNEGSKA (reference sequence). CDR3 sequence: CSARTGGFGNTIYF. The CDR3 bases are TGCAGTGCTAGGACGGGGGGATTTGGAAACACCATATATTTT.

This clonotype has a handful of counts. The chain recombines TRBV15 with TRBJ2-7, with D hard to call. Germline lookup yields CDR1 LNHNV and CDR2 YYDKDF (reference sequence). The CDR3 runs to 13 residues. Trimming cost V 3 bases and J 1 base, with 7 bases left between them. CDR3 DNA sequence: TGTGCCACCAGCAGTGACCGATCCTACGAGCAGTACTTC. Translated: CATSSDRSYEQYF. The whole variable domain, filled in from reference TRBV15 and TRBJ2-7, reads DAMVIQNPRYQVTQFGKPVTLSCSQTLNHNVMYWYQQKSSQAPKLLFHYYDKDFNNEADTPDNFQSRRPNTSFCFLDIRSPGLGDTAMYLCATSSDRSYEQYFGPGTRLTVT.

This clonotype was seen a few times. The chain links TRBV15 to TRBJ2-7, with TRBD1 identical over 7 bases. From germline, CDR1 is LNHNV and CDR2 YYDKDF (reference sequence). V lost 10 bases and J lost 2; bases outside the gene matches: 8. There are 13 residues in the CDR3. CDR3 coding DNA: TGTGCCAGACGACAGGGTATTACCTACGAGCAGTACTTC. Protein: CARRQGITYEQYF.

This clonotype was recorded a few times. The chain is built from TRBV2 and TRBJ2-3, with 11 nucleotides matching TRBD2. CDR1 and CDR2 (germline): SNHLY, FYNNEI. Trimming cost V 4 bases and J 0 bases; bases outside gene matches: 3. The CDR3 is made up of 16 amino acids. The DNA for the CDR3 is TGTGCCAGCAGTGGGACTAGCGGGCCTAGCACAGATACGCAGTATTTT. Translating gives CASSGTSGPSTDTQYF. Based on the CDR3 plus reference TRBV2 and TRBJ2-3, the full variable domain is EPEVTQTPSHQVTQMGQEVILRCVPISNHLYFYWYRQILGQKVEFLVSFYNNEISEKSEIFDDQFSVERPDGSNFTLKIRSTKLEDSAMYFCASSGTSGPSTDTQYFGPGTRLTVL.

The rearrangement links TRBV9 to TRBJ2-1; no clear D gene. Trimming left V 4 bases short and J 15 bases short, with 20 bases between. The CDR3 is made up of 13 amino acids. Per germline, CDR1 SGDLS and CDR2 YYNGEE. The CDR3 region has the DNA TGTGCCAGCAGCTCTTCAGTGGATTCAGGCCTGTTCTTC. Translated, it gives CASSSSVDSGLFF.

The chain uses TRBV20-1 and TRBJ1-2; possibly TRBD1 for D (6 bases). CDR3 size: 17 residues. Germline lookup yields CDR1 DFQATT and CDR2 SNEGSKA (reference sequence). The ends were cut back, 0 bases at V and 3 bases at J, with 20 bases in the middle. The CDR3 DNA reads TGCAGTGCTAGAGATTGGGGACACCCGAGGGGAGACTATGGCTACACCTTC. Translating it yields CSARDWGHPRGDYGYTF.

This clonotype was seen only a few times. V is TRBV5-1 and J is TRBJ2-3; tentative D call: TRBD2 (5 bases). The CDR3 spans 13 residues. Germline lookup yields CDR1 SGHRS and CDR2 YFSETQ. V lost 3 bases to trimming and J lost 6 bases, with 11 bases between them. The CDR3 sequence is CASSSGVWDTQYF. The CDR3 nucleotides read TGCGCCAGCAGCTCCGGGGTCTGGGATACGCAGTATTTT. Looking up the rest from reference TRBV5-1 and TRBJ2-3 gives the full variable domain: KAGVTQTPRYLIKTRGQQVTLSCSPISGHRSVSWYQQTPGQGLQFLFEYFSETQRNKGNFPGRFSGRQFSNSRSEMNVSTLELGDSALYLCASSSGVWDTQYFGPGTRLTVL.

In this sample, this clonotype turned up many times. The chain employs TRBV10-3 and TRBJ2-3; D remains unclear. The CDR3 sequence is 11 residues long. V lost 8 bases, J lost 5 bases, and 8 bases lay in between. Germline assignment: CDR1 ENHRY and CDR2 SYGVKD. The CDR3 DNA reads TGTGCCATCGGGCCGCGAGATACGCAGTATTTT. Encoded protein: CAIGPRDTQYF.

This clonotype was recorded a few times. The chain joins TRBV12-3 or TRBV12-4 to TRBJ2-7; D may match TRBD1 or TRBD2 (5 bases each). The CDR3 consists of 14 residues. V was clipped by 4 bases and J by 6 bases, with 16 bases between them. CDR3 DNA: TGTGCCAGCAGTTCTCCCGGGGCCCTCCTCGAGCAGTACTTC. Its translation: CASSSPGALLEQYF.

The rearrangement links TRBV9 to TRBJ1-4; D is undetermined. In germline, CDR1 is SGDLS, CDR2 YYNGEE. With 4 bases removed from V and 5 bases from J, the gap between germline ends came to 6 bases. This CDR3 spans 12 amino acids. CDR3 residues: CASSRTNEKLFF. CDR3 in DNA: TGTGCCAGCAGCCGCACCAATGAAAAACTGTTTTTT.

This clonotype was seen at least ten times. The CDR3 DNA is TGTGCCAGCTTTCAATCAGGGGCTCTACTACACATTCAGTACTTC. This sequence encodes CASFQSGALLHIQYF. The chain joins TRBV6-4 to TRBJ2-4; D is possibly TRBD1 (6 bases). CDR3 length: 15 residues. CDR1 is MRHNA, CDR2 SNTAGT, per germline. V was pared by 8 bases and J by 8 bases, with 22 bases between.

This clonotype occurred a few times. The rearrangement joins TRBV7-9 to TRBJ1-3; 7 bases align to TRBD1. The CDR3 totals 16 residues. Per germline, CDR1 SEHNR and CDR2 FQNEAQ (reference sequence). V gave up 1 base and J gave up 3 bases; unmatched junction bases: 6. The chain's CDR3 is CASSLVDRVVGNTIYF. In nucleotides, the CDR3 is TGTGCCAGCAGCTTAGTCGACAGGGTGGTTGGAAACACCATATATTTT.

This clonotype was detected many times. V gene TRBV19 combines with J gene TRBJ2-1, with 12 bases fitting TRBD2. With V trimmed by 7 bases and J by 7 bases, 8 bases remained unmatched. CDR3 length: 15 residues. Looked up from germline, CDR1 is LNHDA and CDR2 is SQIVND (reference sequence). The CDR3 here is CASTLAGGNQNEQFF. CDR3 nucleotides: TGTGCCAGTACACTAGCGGGGGGAAATCAAAATGAGCAGTTCTTC.